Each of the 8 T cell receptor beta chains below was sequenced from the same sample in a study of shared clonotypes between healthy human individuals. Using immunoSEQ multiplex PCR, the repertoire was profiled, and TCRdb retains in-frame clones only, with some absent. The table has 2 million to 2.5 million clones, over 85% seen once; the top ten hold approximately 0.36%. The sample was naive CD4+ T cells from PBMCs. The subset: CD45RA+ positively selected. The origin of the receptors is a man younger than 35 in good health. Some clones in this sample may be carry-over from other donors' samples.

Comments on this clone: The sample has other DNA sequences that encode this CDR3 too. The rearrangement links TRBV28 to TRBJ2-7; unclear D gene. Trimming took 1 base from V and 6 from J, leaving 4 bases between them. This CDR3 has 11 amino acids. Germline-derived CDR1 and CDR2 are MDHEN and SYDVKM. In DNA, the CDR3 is TGTGCCAGCAGTTTATCTGGCGAGCAGTACTTC. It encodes CASSLSGEQYF.

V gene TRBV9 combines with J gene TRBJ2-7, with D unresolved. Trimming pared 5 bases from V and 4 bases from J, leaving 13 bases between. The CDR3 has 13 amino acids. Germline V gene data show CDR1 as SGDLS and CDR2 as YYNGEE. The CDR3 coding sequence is TGTGCCAGCAGTGCCCATGATTTTTACGAGCAGTACTTC. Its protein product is CASSAHDFYEQYF.

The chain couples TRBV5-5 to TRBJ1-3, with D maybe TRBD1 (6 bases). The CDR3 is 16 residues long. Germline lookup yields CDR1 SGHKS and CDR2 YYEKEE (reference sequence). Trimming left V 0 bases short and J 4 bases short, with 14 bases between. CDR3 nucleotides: TGTGCCAGCAGCTTGGCGGGGGGCTCATCCGGAAACACCATATATTTT. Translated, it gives CASSLAGGSSGNTIYF.

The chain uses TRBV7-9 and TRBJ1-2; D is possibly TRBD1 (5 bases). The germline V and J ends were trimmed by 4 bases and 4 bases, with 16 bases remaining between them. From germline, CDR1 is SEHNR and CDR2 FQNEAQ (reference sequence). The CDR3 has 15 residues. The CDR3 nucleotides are TGTGCCAGCAGCTCCCTACGGGGGAGGGCCTATGGCTACACCTTC. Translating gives CASSSLRGRAYGYTF.

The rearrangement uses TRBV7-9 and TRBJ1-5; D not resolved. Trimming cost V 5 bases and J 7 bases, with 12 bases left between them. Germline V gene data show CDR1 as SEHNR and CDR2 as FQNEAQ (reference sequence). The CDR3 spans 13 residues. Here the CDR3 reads CASSGTNEQPQHF. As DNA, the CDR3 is TGTGCCAGCAGCGGCACGAACGAACAGCCCCAGCATTTT.

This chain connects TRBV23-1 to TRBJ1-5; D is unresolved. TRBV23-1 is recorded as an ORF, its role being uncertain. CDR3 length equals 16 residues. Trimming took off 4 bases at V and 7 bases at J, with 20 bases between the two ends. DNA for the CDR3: TGCGCCAGCAGTCCCCAGACCGCACCCCAGAGGCAGCCCCAGCATTTT. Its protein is CASSPQTAPQRQPQHF.

Here the CDR3 DNA reads TGTGCCAGCAGCCCCAGAACTAGCGTGAGGACCAATGAGCAGTTCTTC. Amino acid sequence: CASSPRTSVRTNEQFF. V usage is TRBV5-4 and J usage is TRBJ2-1; 7 nucleotides match TRBD2. Germline CDR1 SGHNT, CDR2 YYREEE (reference sequence). V trimming: 4 bases; J trimming: 6 bases; junction bases outside the gene matches: 13. The CDR3 spans 16 residues.

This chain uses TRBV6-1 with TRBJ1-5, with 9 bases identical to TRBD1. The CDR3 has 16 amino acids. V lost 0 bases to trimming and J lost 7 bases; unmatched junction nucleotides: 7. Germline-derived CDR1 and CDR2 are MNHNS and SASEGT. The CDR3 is CASSEARGQGRQPQHF. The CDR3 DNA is TGTGCCAGCAGTGAAGCGCGGGGACAGGGTCGACAGCCCCAGCATTTT.